Detailed here is one T cell receptor (beta chain). The data stem from a study of cytomegalovirus exposure and HLA in healthy donors. Study-wide context: Within the Caucasian-associated ancestry cluster were roughly 82% of the 350 to 400 genotyped donors.

Trimming pared 4 bases from V and 5 bases from J, leaving 17 bases between. CDR3 length: 16 amino acids. Germline V gives CDR1 LNHDA, CDR2 SQIVND (reference sequence). PCR used 60 Vbeta primers and 13 Jbeta primers. Generated by immunoSEQ multiplex PCR, the TCRdb table keeps only in-frame clones and is missing some. The repertoire has 95,000 to 150,000 clones, over 70% of them found once; the top ten carry 3% to 4%. Sequences were obtained from PBMCs. The rearrangement uses TRBV19 and TRBJ2-2, with a possible D match to TRBD2 (5 bases). The sequence was collected from a woman between 50 and 59 years old in good health and CMV-seronegative. The CDR3 sequence: CASSNRKGRGTGELFF. DNA of the CDR3: TGTGCCAGTAGTAATCGGAAAGGCCGAGGGACCGGGGAGCTGTTTTTT.